This passage covers 24 T cell receptor beta chains from one sample sequenced in a study of blood T cell repertoires in COVID-19. Data came from immunoSEQ multiplex PCR; TCRdb stores just in-frame clones and leaves some out. The repertoire holds about 39,000 clones, with approximately 93% as singletons. The sequenced sample was peripheral blood. The origin of the receptors is a human donor with active COVID-19. The donor label of this sample is uncertain.

This chain joins TRBV7-2 and TRBJ1-1; 9 bases match TRBD1. The CDR3 has 16 amino acids. The J segment lost 0 bases and the V segment lost 4 bases, leaving 6 bases of the junction unmatched. Germline V gene lookup returns CDR1 SGHTA and CDR2 FQGNSA. CDR3 in DNA: TGTGCCAGCAGCTGGGGGGACAGGGTCATGAACACTGAAGCTTTCTTT. Protein product: CASSWGDRVMNTEAFF. Using reference TRBV7-2 and TRBJ1-1 for the parts outside the CDR3, the full variable domain is GAGVSQSPSNKVTEKGKDVELRCDPISGHTALYWYRQSLGQGLEFLIYFQGNSAPDKSGLPSDRFSAERTGGSVSTLTIQRTQQEDSAVYLCASSWGDRVMNTEAFFGQGTRLTVV.

Note on this clone: The junction departs from germline at one end; a sequencing error may be responsible. The rearrangement links TRBV28 to TRBJ2-7; 8 nucleotides align to TRBD2. The CDR3 runs to 17 residues. Germline CDR1 is MDHEN and CDR2 is SYDVKM. The CDR3 region is CVSSFPLLADLSYEQYF. The CDR3 nucleotides are TGTGTCAGCAGTTTCCCTTTACTAGCGGATCTCTCCTACGAGCAGTACTTC.

This clone was seen only once. The J gene is TRBJ1-4, the V gene TRBV19; D is possibly TRBD1 (5 bases). The ends were cut back, 4 bases at V and 0 bases at J, with 15 bases in the middle. The CDR3 totals 17 residues. CDR1 is LNHDA, CDR2 SQIVND, per germline (reference sequence). This chain's CDR3 is CASSNRPTAATNEKLFF. The CDR3 DNA follows: TGTGCCAGTAGTAATCGACCGACAGCCGCAACTAATGAAAAACTGTTTTTT.

The rearrangement joins TRBV30 to TRBJ1-1; no reliable D call. The germline V and J ends were trimmed by 3 bases and 7 bases, with 12 bases remaining between them. Germline V lookup: CDR1 GTSNPN, CDR2 SVGIG (reference sequence). This CDR3 has 12 residues. This chain's CDR3 is CAWRGDEFEAFF. The CDR3 region has the DNA TGTGCCTGGAGGGGAGACGAGTTTGAAGCTTTCTTT.

The table lists this clone with a count of one. The genes are TRBV5-1 and TRBJ2-7; D might be TRBD1 (6 bases). V was clipped by 2 bases and J by 1 base, with 13 bases between them. This CDR3 contains 15 residues. Per germline, CDR1 SGHRS and CDR2 YFSETQ. CDR3 amino acids: CASSFGQLSSYEQYF. CDR3 coding DNA: TGCGCCAGCAGCTTTGGACAGCTTTCTTCCTACGAGCAGTACTTC.

CDR3 coding DNA: TGTCTGACAGGGGGCGATTACAATGAGCAGTTCTTC. Translation gives CLTGGDYNEQFF. This chain uses TRBV28 with TRBJ2-1; TRBD1 matches at 10 bases. CDR1 MDHEN and CDR2 SYDVKM come from the germline V gene. The CDR3 length is 12 residues.

The chain uses TRBV11-3 and TRBJ2-5, with D hard to call. The CDR3 totals 8 residues. Germline CDR1 and CDR2: SGHNT and YENEEA. The ends were cut back, 11 bases at V and 11 bases at J, with 9 bases in the middle. The CDR3 here is CAGMRQYF. CDR3 in DNA: TGTGCCGGAATGAGGCAGTACTTC. The variable domain in full, completed from reference TRBV11-3 and TRBJ2-5, reads EAGVVQSPRYKIIEKKQPVAFWCNPISGHNTLYWYLQNLGQGPELLIRYENEEAVDDSQLPKDRFSAERLKGVDSTLKIQPAELGDSAVYLCAGMRQYFGPGTRLLVL.

The gene calls are TRBV11-2 and TRBJ2-7; maybe TRBD2 (6 bases). V was clipped by 3 bases and J by 0 bases, with 9 bases between them. Germline V CDR1 and CDR2: SGHAT, FQNNGV. The CDR3 has 14 residues. The chain's CDR3 is CASSFGGDSYEQYF. For the CDR3, the DNA is TGTGCCAGCAGCTTTGGAGGGGACTCCTACGAGCAGTACTTC.

The V gene is TRBV7-2, the J gene TRBJ1-6; TRBD1 matches at 8 bases. Trimming cost V 5 bases and J 8 bases; bases outside gene matches: 11. The V gene's germline CDR1 is SGHTA and CDR2 FQGNSA. CDR3 length equals 16 residues. Here the CDR3 reads CASSTRPGTGDSPLHF. CDR3 bases: TGTGCCAGCAGCACTAGACCCGGGACAGGAGATTCACCCCTCCACTTT. The full variable domain, its missing parts supplied by reference TRBV7-2 and TRBJ1-6, is GAGVSQSPSNKVTEKGKDVELRCDPISGHTALYWYRQSLGQGLEFLIYFQGNSAPDKSGLPSDRFSAERTGGSVSTLTIQRTQQEDSAVYLCASSTRPGTGDSPLHFGNGTRLTVT.

The chain carries TRBV6-2 or TRBV6-3 and TRBJ2-3; the D gene is possibly TRBD2 (6 bases). CDR3 size: 18 residues. Trimming left V 2 bases short and J 0 bases short, with 18 bases between. Germline CDR1 reads MNHEY; CDR2 reads SVGEGT. The CDR3 DNA sequence: TGTGCCAGCAGTTACGGTGCCCGGGGGTCTTCTAGCACAGATACGCAGTATTTT. It encodes CASSYGARGSSSTDTQYF.

This clone was seen a handful of times. J is TRBJ2-3 and V is TRBV4-3, with 9 bases that match TRBD2. The germline V gene has CDR1 LGHNA and CDR2 YSLEER. The ends lost 4 bases at V and 5 bases at J; junction bases unmatched: 7. The CDR3 sequence is 15 residues long. This CDR3 is CASSRSGSKEDTQYF. The CDR3 DNA reads TGCGCCAGCAGCCGTAGCGGGAGCAAAGAAGATACGCAGTATTTT.

V usage is TRBV11-2 and J usage is TRBJ2-2; TRBD2 matches 7 bases. Germline V gene data show CDR1 as SGHAT and CDR2 as FQNNGV. V was clipped by 0 bases and J by 6 bases; unmatched bases: 10. The CDR3 is 17 amino acids. CDR3 protein: CASSLDLFAGVPGELFF. CDR3 nucleotide sequence: TGTGCCAGCAGCTTAGATCTTTTCGCGGGGGTCCCCGGGGAGCTGTTTTTT.

The rearrangement uses TRBV6-5 and TRBJ1-4; D might be TRBD1 (6 bases). Trimming pared 4 bases from V and 3 bases from J, leaving 9 bases between. The CDR3 extends over 14 amino acids. CDR1 and CDR2 from the germline V gene are MNHEY and SVGAGI. For the CDR3, the DNA is TGTGCCAGCAGTTTGGACAGAGCTAATGAAAAACTGTTTTTT. Its translation is CASSLDRANEKLFF.

This clone was found once. The rearrangement joins TRBV19 to TRBJ1-5, with D possibly being TRBD1 (6 bases). The ends were cut back, 7 bases at V and 2 bases at J, with 9 bases in the middle. CDR1 and CDR2 (germline): LNHDA, SQIVND (reference sequence). The CDR3 runs 13 residues. CDR3 nucleotides: TGTGCCAGTAACAGGGATCGCAATCAGCCCCAGCATTTT. As protein: CASNRDRNQPQHF. Based on the CDR3 plus reference TRBV19 and TRBJ1-5, the full variable domain is DGGITQSPKYLFRKEGQNVTLSCEQNLNHDAMYWYRQDPGQGLRLIYYSQIVNDFQKGDIAEGYSVSREKKESFPLTVTSAQKNPTAFYLCASNRDRNQPQHFGDGTRLSIL.

This chain uses TRBV5-1 with TRBJ2-2, with D possibly TRBD2 on 5 matching bases. The CDR3 has 15 amino acids. Germline CDR1 is SGHRS and CDR2 is YFSETQ. Trimming shortened V by 1 base and J by 4 bases, and 11 bases separated the two germline ends. In DNA, the CDR3 is TGCGCCAGCAGCTTGCAAGTCCGGGGCACCGGGGAGCTGTTTTTT. It specifies CASSLQVRGTGELFF.

The chain carries TRBV3-1 (or the pseudogene TRBV3-2) and TRBJ2-3, with D perhaps TRBD2 (5 bases). This CDR3 is 13 amino acids long. Germline CDR1 and CDR2: LGHDT and YNNKEL (reference sequence). Trimming removed 3 bases from V and 4 bases from J, with 8 bases in between. CDR3 bases: TGTGCCAGCAGCCAGATTAGCGCAGATACGCAGTATTTT. This sequence encodes CASSQISADTQYF.

The chain recombines TRBV19 with TRBJ1-5; TRBD1 matches at 8 bases. J gave up 6 bases and V 6 bases, and 7 bases lay outside the gene matches. The CDR3 spans 14 residues. Germline V lookup: CDR1 LNHDA, CDR2 SQIVND (reference sequence). The CDR3 coding sequence is TGTGCCAGTAGCCTGACAGGGGACGGTCAGCCCCAGCATTTT. It encodes CASSLTGDGQPQHF.

This chain uses TRBV7-9 with TRBJ1-2; no firm D call. Per the germline V gene, CDR1 is SEHNR and CDR2 is FQNEAQ (reference sequence). Trimming removed 6 bases at V and 7 bases at J, with 15 bases between. The CDR3 is 13 residues long. The chain's CDR3 is CASRNQVLGGYTF. DNA of the CDR3: TGTGCCAGCAGGAACCAGGTACTGGGTGGCTACACCTTC.

The rearrangement links TRBV27 to TRBJ2-2; 7 positions agree with TRBD1. V was clipped by 4 bases and J by 3 bases; unmatched bases: 8. This CDR3 spans 16 amino acids. From germline, CDR1 is MNHEY and CDR2 SMNVEV (reference sequence). The CDR3 bases are TGTGCCAGCAGTTCCCGACAGGGACGGGACACCGGGGAGCTGTTTTTT. As protein: CASSSRQGRDTGELFF.

This chain uses TRBV7-2 with TRBJ2-7; 8 bases are a match to TRBD2. Germline V CDR1 and CDR2: SGHTA, FQGNSA. V was clipped by 2 bases and J by 2 bases; unmatched bases: 14. This CDR3 has 18 amino acids. The CDR3 sequence: CASSLSPPGRVAAYEQYF. In DNA form, the CDR3 reads TGTGCCAGCAGCTTATCTCCCCCCGGGAGGGTTGCCGCCTACGAGCAGTACTTC.

V usage is TRBV28 and J usage is TRBJ2-5; D remains ambiguous. The CDR3 runs 14 residues. V lost 5 bases to trimming and J lost 4 bases, with 14 bases between them. Germline V gene data show CDR1 as MDHEN and CDR2 as SYDVKM. The CDR3 DNA reads as TGTGCCAGCAGTCCGAGAACCAAGCGAGAGACCCAGTACTTC. Amino acid sequence: CASSPRTKRETQYF.

The CDR3 loop reads CASSYVRADTQYF. The DNA of the CDR3 is TGTGCCAGCAGTTACGTTAGAGCAGATACGCAGTATTTT. The chain is built from TRBV6-2 or TRBV6-3 and TRBJ2-3; D is unclear. CDR3 length: 13 residues. Trimming cost V 2 bases and J 4 bases, with 7 bases left between them. CDR1 and CDR2 from the germline V gene are MNHEY and SVGEGT.

The chain employs TRBV15 and TRBJ2-5, with a weak D call TRBD1 (5 bases). This CDR3 region has 17 residues. CDR1 LNHNV and CDR2 YYDKDF come from the germline V gene (reference sequence). V was shortened by 2 bases and J by 0 bases, with 16 bases between the two germline ends. The CDR3 loop is CATSRRGRTGYQETQYF. The CDR3 nucleotides read TGTGCCACCAGCAGAAGGGGTAGAACAGGCTACCAAGAGACCCAGTACTTC.

The chain recombines TRBV7-2 with TRBJ2-2; no firm D call. The CDR3 extends over 15 amino acids. Trimming shortened V by 0 bases and J by 0 bases, and 5 bases separated the two germline ends. Germline CDR1 is SGHTA and CDR2 is FQGNSA. CDR3 amino acids: CASSLAGSNTGELFF. CDR3 bases: TGTGCCAGCAGCTTAGCCGGGTCGAACACCGGGGAGCTGTTTTTT.